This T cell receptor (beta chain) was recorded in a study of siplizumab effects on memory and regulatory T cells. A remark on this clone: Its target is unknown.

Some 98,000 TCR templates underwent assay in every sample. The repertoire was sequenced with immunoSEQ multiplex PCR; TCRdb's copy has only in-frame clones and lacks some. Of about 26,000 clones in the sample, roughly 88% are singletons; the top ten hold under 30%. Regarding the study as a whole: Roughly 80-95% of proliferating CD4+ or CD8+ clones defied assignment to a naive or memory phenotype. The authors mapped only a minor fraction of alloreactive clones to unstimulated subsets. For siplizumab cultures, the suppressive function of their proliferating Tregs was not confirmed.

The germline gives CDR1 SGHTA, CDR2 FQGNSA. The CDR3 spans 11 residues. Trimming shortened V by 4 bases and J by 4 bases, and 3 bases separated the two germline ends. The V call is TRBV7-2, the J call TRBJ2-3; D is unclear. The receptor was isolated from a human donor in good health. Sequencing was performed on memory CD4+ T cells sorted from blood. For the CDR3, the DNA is TGTGCCAGCAGCTACTCAGATACGCAGTATTTT. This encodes CASSYSDTQYF.